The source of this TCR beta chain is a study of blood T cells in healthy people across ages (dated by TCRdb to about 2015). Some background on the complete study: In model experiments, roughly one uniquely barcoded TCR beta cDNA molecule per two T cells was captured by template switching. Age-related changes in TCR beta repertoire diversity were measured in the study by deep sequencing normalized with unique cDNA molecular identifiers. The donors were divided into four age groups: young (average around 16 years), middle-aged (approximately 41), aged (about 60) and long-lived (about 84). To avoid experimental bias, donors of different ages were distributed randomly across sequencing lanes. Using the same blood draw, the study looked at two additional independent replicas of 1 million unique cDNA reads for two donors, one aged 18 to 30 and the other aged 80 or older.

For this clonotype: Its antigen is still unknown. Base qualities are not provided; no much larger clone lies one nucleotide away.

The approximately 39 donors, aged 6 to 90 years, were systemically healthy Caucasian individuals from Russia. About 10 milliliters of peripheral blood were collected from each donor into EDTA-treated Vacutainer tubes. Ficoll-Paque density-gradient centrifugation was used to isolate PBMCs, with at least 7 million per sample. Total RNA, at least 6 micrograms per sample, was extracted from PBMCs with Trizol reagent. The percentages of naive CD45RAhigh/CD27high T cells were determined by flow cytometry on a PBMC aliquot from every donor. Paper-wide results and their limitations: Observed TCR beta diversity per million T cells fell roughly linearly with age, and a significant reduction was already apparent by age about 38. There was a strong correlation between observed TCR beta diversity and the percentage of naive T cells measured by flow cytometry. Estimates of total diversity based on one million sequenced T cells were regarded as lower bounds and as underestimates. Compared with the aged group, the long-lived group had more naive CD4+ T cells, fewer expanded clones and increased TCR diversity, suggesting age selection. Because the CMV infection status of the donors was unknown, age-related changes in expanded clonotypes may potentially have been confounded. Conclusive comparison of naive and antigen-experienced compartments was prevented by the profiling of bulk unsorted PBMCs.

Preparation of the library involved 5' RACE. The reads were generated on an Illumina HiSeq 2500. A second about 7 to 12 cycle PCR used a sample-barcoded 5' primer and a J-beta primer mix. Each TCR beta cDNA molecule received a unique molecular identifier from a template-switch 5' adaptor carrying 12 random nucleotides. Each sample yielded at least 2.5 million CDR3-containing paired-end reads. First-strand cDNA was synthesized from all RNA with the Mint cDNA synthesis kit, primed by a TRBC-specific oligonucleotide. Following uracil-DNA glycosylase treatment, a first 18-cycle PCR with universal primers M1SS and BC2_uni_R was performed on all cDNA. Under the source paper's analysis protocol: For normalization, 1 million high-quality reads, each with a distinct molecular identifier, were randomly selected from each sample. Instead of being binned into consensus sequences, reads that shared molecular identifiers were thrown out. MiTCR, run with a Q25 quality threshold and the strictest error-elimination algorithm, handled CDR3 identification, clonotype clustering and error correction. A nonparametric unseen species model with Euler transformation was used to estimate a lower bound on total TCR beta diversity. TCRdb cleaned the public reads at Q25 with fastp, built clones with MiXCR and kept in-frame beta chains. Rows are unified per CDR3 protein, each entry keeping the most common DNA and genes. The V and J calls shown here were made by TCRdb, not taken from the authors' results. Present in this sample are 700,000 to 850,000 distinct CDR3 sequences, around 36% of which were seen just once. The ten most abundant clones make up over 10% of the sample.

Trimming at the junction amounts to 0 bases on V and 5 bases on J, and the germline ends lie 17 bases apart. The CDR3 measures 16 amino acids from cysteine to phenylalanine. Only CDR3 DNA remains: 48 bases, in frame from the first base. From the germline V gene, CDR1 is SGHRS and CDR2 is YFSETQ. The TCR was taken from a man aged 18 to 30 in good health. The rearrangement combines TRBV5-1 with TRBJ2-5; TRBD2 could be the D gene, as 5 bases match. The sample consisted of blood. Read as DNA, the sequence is TGCGCCAGCAGCTTGGCTACTGGGAGCCGACCCGAGACCCAGTACTTC. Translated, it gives CASSLATGSRPETQYF.